This is a list of T cell receptor beta chains from one sample in a study of blood T cell repertoires in COVID-19. The table came from immunoSEQ multiplex PCR; TCRdb's copy has only in-frame clones and leaves some out. The sample carries about 300,000 clones, 75% to 95% recorded once. Sequencing was carried out using peripheral blood. Receptors originate from a woman aged 25-40 years with COVID-19, enrolled during active disease. Both conserved end residues are part of each CDR3. D genes are given only for firm matches. The size entry is marked missing in some rows and otherwise reads once, few, many or a size class.

size	V	J	length	D	CDR3	DNA
once	TRBV19	TRBJ1-2	13	-	CASSMRNNYGYTF	TGTGCCAGTAGTATGCGGAATAACTATGGCTACACCTTC
-	TRBV7-9	TRBJ1-4	15	TRBD1	CASRQGGATNEKLFF	TGTGCCAGTCGACAGGGCGGAGCAACTAATGAAAAACTGTTTTTT
-	TRBV18	TRBJ1-2	15	-	CASSPPEQGVRGYTF	TGTGCCAGCTCACCACCCGAACAGGGTGTCCGTGGCTACACCTTC
-	TRBV2	TRBJ1-2	16	TRBD1	CASRRTGGLFNYGYTF	TGTGCCAGCAGGAGGACAGGGGGCCTTTTTAACTATGGCTACACCTTC
-	TRBV7-6	TRBJ1-4	15	-	CASSLEGTTNEKLFF	TGTGCCAGCAGCTTAGAGGGGACAACTAATGAAAAACTGTTTTTT
-	TRBV2	TRBJ1-2	11	-	CASGRMGGYTF	TGTGCCAGCGGGAGAATGGGGGGCTACACCTTC
-	TRBV19	TRBJ2-7	13	-	CASSTGSSDEQYF	TGTGCCAGTTCGACCGGTTCTAGCGACGAGCAGTACTTC
-	TRBV30	TRBJ1-4	14	-	CAWSVDGFGEKLFF	TGTGCCTGGAGTGTTGATGGATTCGGGGAAAAACTGTTTTTT
-	TRBV28	TRBJ1-5	15	-	CARCPRVESNQPQHF	TGTGCCAGATGCCCCAGGGTCGAGAGCAATCAGCCCCAGCATTTT
-	TRBV9	TRBJ2-7	15	TRBD1	CASSAGQGATYEQYF	TGTGCCAGCAGCGCCGGACAGGGGGCCACCTACGAGCAGTACTTC
-	TRBV5-1	TRBJ2-2	15	TRBD2	CASSPTGGYTGELFF	TGCGCCAGCAGCCCAACGGGGGGATATACCGGGGAGCTGTTTTTT
-	TRBV12-3/TRBV12-4	TRBJ1-5	13	-	CASSLRENQPQHF	TGTGCCAGCAGTTTACGGGAAAATCAGCCCCAGCATTTT
-	TRBV28	TRBJ2-5	14	TRBD1	CATQTGQDQETQYF	TGTGCCACCCAAACAGGACAGGACCAAGAGACCCAGTACTTC
-	TRBV14	TRBJ2-2	15	TRBD1	CASSLTGGNTGELFF	TGTGCCAGCAGCCTGACAGGGGGGAACACCGGGGAGCTGTTTTTT
-	TRBV4-3	TRBJ1-4	15	TRBD1	CASSGGDRGREKLFF	TGCGCCAGCAGCGGGGGGGACAGGGGGCGCGAAAAACTGTTTTTT
-	TRBV19	TRBJ1-5	12	-	CATRAPNQPQHF	TGTGCCACCAGGGCCCCCAATCAGCCCCAGCATTTT
-	TRBV6-5	TRBJ1-1	13	-	CASSYSGGAEAFF	TGTGCCAGCAGTTACTCAGGGGGGGCTGAAGCTTTCTTT
-	TRBV30	TRBJ1-3	13	TRBD1	CAWGTGVGNTIYF	TGTGCCTGGGGTACAGGGGTTGGAAACACCATATATTTT
-	TRBV2	TRBJ2-2	18	TRBD2	CASGSSTSGETNTGELFF	TGTGCCAGCGGTTCCTCAACTAGCGGGGAAACGAACACCGGGGAGCTGTTTTTT
once	TRBV9	TRBJ2-1	12	-	CASSTGHYEQFF	TGTGCCAGCAGCACCGGACACTATGAGCAGTTCTTC
-	TRBV21-1	TRBJ1-5	14	-	CASSHTGGEQPQHF	TGTGCCAGCAGCCATACAGGGGGCGAACAGCCCCAGCATTTT
-	TRBV5-4	TRBJ2-3	14	-	CASRSDSGTDTQYF	TGTGCCAGCAGATCCGACAGCGGCACAGATACGCAGTATTTT